This entry is about one T cell receptor (beta chain). The repertoire was sequenced with immunoSEQ multiplex PCR; TCRdb's copy has only in-frame clones and lacks some. Of 150,000 or so clones in the sample, about 80% are singletons; the top ten hold 9.5% to 13%. The record originates from a study of blood T cell repertoires in COVID-19. Study in general: COVID-19 samples, acute and convalescent, were from the United States, Italy and Spain.

The sequenced sample was peripheral blood. The clonotype was recovered from a woman aged 55-70 years with COVID-19, enrolled during active disease.

For the CDR3, the DNA is TGTGCCAGCAGTCTTGGGGGGGCCAGCAATCAGCCCCAGCATTTT. Amino acid sequence: CASSLGGASNQPQHF. V is TRBV3-1 (or the pseudogene TRBV3-2) and J is TRBJ1-5, with D perhaps TRBD1 (6 bases). The germline gives CDR1 LGHDT, CDR2 YNNKEL (reference sequence). This CDR3 has 15 amino acids. The germline V and J ends were trimmed by 6 bases and 1 base, with 13 bases remaining between them.